A few counts support the clone carrying this TCR beta chain. Its specificity is unknown. These data belong to a study of T cell repertoires in cytomegalovirus infection. Whole-study results and caveats: The response measured ex vivo was dominated by TCR beta clonotypes (HLA-C-restricted and CMV-specific).

TCRdb independently ran MiXCR on the reads; one entry per CDR3 protein. The sample consists of about 360,000 distinct CDR3 sequences, about 34% of them appearing once. Trimming shortened V by 5 bases and J by 4 bases, and 12 bases separated the two germline ends. Germline loops: CDR1 LNHDA, CDR2 SQIVND (reference sequence). This CDR3 comprises 14 residues. The sample in question was cultured PBMCs, obtained from culture after CMV antigen stimulation. V and J are TRBV19 and TRBJ2-1; no definite D call. This TCR came from a human donor in good health (CMV status not recorded). Some clones in this sample may be carry-over from other donors' samples. CDR3 residues: CASSPYGRYNEQFF. CDR3 sequence (DNA): TGTGCCAGTAGTCCCTACGGGCGTTACAATGAGCAGTTCTTC. Full variable domain (missing parts from reference TRBV19 and TRBJ2-1): DGGITQSPKYLFRKEGQNVTLSCEQNLNHDAMYWYRQDPGQGLRLIYYSQIVNDFQKGDIAEGYSVSREKKESFPLTVTSAQKNPTAFYLCASSPYGRYNEQFFGPGTRLTVL.